The 26 T cell receptor beta chains listed next were all sequenced from one sample in a study of T cells in Graves' hyperthyroidism and ophthalmopathy. Amplification yielded TCR beta CDR3 regions, with RNA transcripts as the source. Researchers ran a first-round RT-PCR on the TCR CDR3 using the HTBI primer set. Each CDR3 protein is one row after TCRdb ran MiXCR on the multiplex PCR reads. This table holds under 650,000 distinct CDR3 sequences, about a sixth found once. The material sequenced was blood. All receptors derive from a woman aged 25 to 39 with Graves' hyperthyroidism.

This clonotype was seen more than once but under ten times. The rearrangement joins TRBV20-1 to TRBJ2-3; 10 nucleotides match TRBD2. V was pared by 4 bases and J by 7 bases, with 11 bases of the junction left unmatched. CDR1 is DFQATT and CDR2 is SNEGSKA in the germline V gene (reference sequence). This CDR3 region has 15 residues. CDR3 DNA: TGCAGTGCTATGGCTAGCGGGAGAGTGAGAAATACGCAGTATTTT. Translating it yields CSAMASGRVRNTQYF.

The V gene is TRBV7-2, the J gene TRBJ2-3, with 8 bases matching TRBD2. Germline V gene data show CDR1 as SGHTA and CDR2 as FQGNSA. V lost 2 bases, J lost 4 bases, and 8 bases stayed unmatched. The CDR3 sequence is 16 residues long. The CDR3 DNA sequence: TGTGCCAGCAGCTTAAGCGGCGGGAGGAGTCCAGATACGCAGTATTTT. Translation gives CASSLSGGRSPDTQYF.

This chain links TRBV7-3 with TRBJ1-2; D uncertain. Looked up from germline, CDR1 is SGHTA and CDR2 is FQGTGA. The length of the CDR3 is 14 residues. With 5 bases removed from V and 8 bases from J, the gap between germline ends came to 18 bases. This CDR3 reads CASSPRPESGGYTF. CDR3 coding DNA: TGTGCCAGCAGCCCCAGACCTGAATCGGGAGGCTACACCTTC.

The sample holds a few counts of this clonotype. This chain connects TRBV7-2 to TRBJ2-5; 9 bases match TRBD1. This CDR3 is built from 16 residues. Trimming took 6 bases from V and 1 from J; bases not matched to a gene: 9. The V gene's germline CDR1 is SGHTA and CDR2 FQGNSA. The CDR3 region has the DNA TGTGCCAGCAGTGCCGAGGGACAGGGCTTCCAAGAGACCCAGTACTTC. It translates to CASSAEGQGFQETQYF.

This clonotype was detected only a few times. The chain is built from TRBV5-8 and TRBJ1-4; a possible D gene is TRBD1 (6 bases). The CDR3 consists of 16 residues. Trimming stripped 2 bases from V and 2 bases from J, with 13 bases between. Germline V gives CDR1 SGHTS, CDR2 YDEGEE. The CDR3 sequence is CASSLTGIGTNEKLFF. The DNA for the CDR3 is TGTGCCAGCAGCTTAACAGGGATCGGGACTAATGAAAAACTGTTTTTT.

The gene calls are TRBV9 and TRBJ1-4; possible D gene TRBD1, 5 bases. The CDR3 spans 15 residues. CDR1 and CDR2 from the germline V gene are SGDLS and YYNGEE. V dropped 4 bases and J dropped 7 bases, with 17 bases sitting between them. The DNA of the CDR3 is TGTGCCAGCAGCCTTAGCCAGGGAGGGAGTGAAAAACTGTTTTTT. Translated: CASSLSQGGSEKLFF.

Points on this clonotype: One base away lies a much larger clone, so this may be a sequencing read error. The rearrangement joins TRBV13 to TRBJ1-5; D remains unclear. Germline lookup yields CDR1 PRHDT and CDR2 FYEKMQ (reference sequence). There are 13 residues in the CDR3. CDR3 sequence reads: CASSFTGNQPLHF. CDR3 nucleotide sequence: TGTGCCAGCAGCTTCACCGGGAATCAGCCCCTGCATTTT.

This clonotype was counted between two and nine times. The CDR3 is CASSSTGTSDNEQYF. For the CDR3, the DNA is TGTGCCAGCAGCTCGACCGGGACTAGTGATAACGAGCAGTACTTC. The V and J genes are TRBV4-2 and TRBJ2-7, with 8 bases lining up with TRBD2. This CDR3 comprises 15 residues. Germline V lookup: CDR1 LGHNA, CDR2 YNFKEQ. V dropped 5 bases and J dropped 5; count of bases not matched to a gene: 11.

This chain links TRBV18 with TRBJ2-3, with TRBD1 matching 9 bases. J lost 4 bases, V lost 0 bases, and 5 bases had no gene match. CDR3 length: 16 amino acids. Germline CDR1 KGHSH, CDR2 LQKENI. DNA for the CDR3: TGTGCCAGCTCACCACCTCTTACAGGGGGCCCAGATACGCAGTATTTT. This sequence encodes CASSPPLTGGPDTQYF. The full variable domain, its missing parts supplied by reference TRBV18 and TRBJ2-3, is NAGVMQNPRHLVRRRGQEARLRCSPMKGHSHVYWYRQLPEEGLKFMVYLQKENIIDESGMPKERFSAEFPKEGPSILRIQQVVRGDSAAYFCASSPPLTGGPDTQYFGPGTRLTVL.

This clonotype was observed at least ten times. This chain links TRBV10-3 with TRBJ1-6; 11 positions match TRBD1. Germline assignment: CDR1 ENHRY and CDR2 SYGVKD. This CDR3 contains 14 residues. With V trimmed by 3 bases and J by 9 bases, 1 base remained unmatched. The CDR3, as DNA: TGTGCCATCAGTGAAGGGACAGGGGGTTCACCCCTCCACTTT. Translating it yields CAISEGTGGSPLHF.

The rearrangement uses TRBV6-1 and TRBJ2-6; TRBD1 matches 8 bases. The germline CDR1 and CDR2 sequences are MNHNS and SASEGT. This CDR3 region has 19 residues. The trim removed 2 bases at V and 0 bases at J, leaving 9 bases unmatched. DNA of the CDR3: TGTGCCAGCAGTGAATATGGGACAGGAATTAGCTCTGGGGCCAACGTCCTGACTTTC. It encodes CASSEYGTGISSGANVLTF.

This clonotype was detected once. A single base separates this from a much larger clone, so it may be a read error. The chain is built from TRBV29-1 and TRBJ2-1, with 9 bases matching TRBD2. The CDR3 totals 15 residues. The germline CDR1 and CDR2 sequences are SQVTM and ANQGSEA. The CDR3 bases are TGCGGCGCCAAATTAGCGGGAGCCGCCTACAATGAGCAGTTCTTC. Encoded protein: CGAKLAGAAYNEQFF.

This clonotype turned up a few times. This CDR3 is CASSYTAEQFF. DNA of the CDR3: TGTGCCAGCAGTTACACAGCCGAGCAGTTCTTC. The rearrangement uses TRBV2 and TRBJ2-1; no clear D gene. The CDR3 contains 11 residues. The ends were cut back, 5 bases at V and 10 bases at J, with 9 bases in the middle. Germline values: CDR1 SNHLY, CDR2 FYNNEI.

This clonotype has a count of ten or more. The chain has TRBV20-1 and TRBJ2-3; 7 bases align to TRBD2. With V trimmed by 5 bases and J by 7 bases, 3 bases remained unmatched. The CDR3 is made up of 11 amino acids. Per the germline V gene, CDR1 is DFQATT and CDR2 is SNEGSKA (reference sequence). The CDR3 sequence is CSAERDYTQYF. CDR3 nucleotides: TGCAGTGCTGAGCGGGACTATACGCAGTATTTT.

At least ten counts were recorded for this clonotype. This sequence joins TRBV7-9 and TRBJ1-1; possible D gene TRBD1, 5 bases. The V gene's germline CDR1 is SEHNR and CDR2 FQNEAQ (reference sequence). Trimming took 4 bases from V and 7 from J, leaving 25 bases between them. This CDR3 region has 17 residues. CDR3 residues: CASSSMAWGGSGREAFF. In DNA, the CDR3 is TGTGCCAGCAGCTCCATGGCCTGGGGGGGTTCGGGCCGTGAAGCTTTCTTT. The full variable domain, its missing parts supplied by reference TRBV7-9 and TRBJ1-1, is DTGVSQNPRHKITKRGQNVTFRCDPISEHNRLYWYRQTLGQGPEFLTYFQNEAQLEKSRLLSDRFSAERPKGSFSTLEIQRTEQGDSAMYLCASSSMAWGGSGREAFFGQGTRLTVV.

The chain combines TRBV13 with TRBJ2-7; D might be TRBD1 or TRBD2, each matching 6 bases. The length of the CDR3 is 14 residues. V was trimmed by 3 bases and J by 6 bases, leaving 15 bases between them. The germline V gene has CDR1 PRHDT and CDR2 FYEKMQ (reference sequence). CDR3 bases: TGTGCCAGCAGCTTGGGACCGGGGGCGATCGAGCAGTACTTC. As protein: CASSLGPGAIEQYF.

This clonotype was recorded many times. The chain has TRBV5-1 and TRBJ2-1; 8 bases line up with TRBD1. The CDR3 loop spans 15 amino acids. Germline CDR1 reads SGHRS; CDR2 reads YFSETQ. J gave up 7 bases and V 4 bases, and 10 bases lay outside the gene matches. CDR3: CASSPQGAQGNEQFF. The CDR3 DNA follows: TGCGCCAGCAGCCCTCAGGGGGCGCAGGGGAATGAGCAGTTCTTC.

The chain has TRBV20-1 and TRBJ2-1, with 14 bases matching TRBD2. The J segment lost 8 bases and the V segment lost 2 bases, leaving 5 bases of the junction unmatched. Germline V gene lookup returns CDR1 DFQATT and CDR2 SNEGSKA (reference sequence). The CDR3 has 15 amino acids. The chain's CDR3 is CSARTRGLAGDEQFF. CDR3 bases: TGCAGTGCTAGAACCAGGGGACTAGCGGGAGATGAGCAGTTCTTC.

The CDR3 is CSASGEGPLPYEQYF. The CDR3 DNA reads as TGCAGTGCTAGTGGCGAGGGACCCTTACCCTACGAGCAGTACTTC. J is TRBJ2-7 and V is TRBV20-1, with D perhaps TRBD1 or TRBD2 (5 bases each). The length of the CDR3 is 15 residues. V was trimmed by 3 bases and J by 2 bases, leaving 17 bases between them. Per germline, CDR1 DFQATT and CDR2 SNEGSKA (reference sequence).

The chain couples TRBV6-1 to TRBJ2-2; either TRBD1 or TRBD2 may supply D (5 bases each). The V gene's germline CDR1 is MNHNS and CDR2 SASEGT. V shed 6 bases and J shed 5 bases, with 19 bases lying between them. This CDR3 has 16 amino acids. DNA of the CDR3: TGTGCCAGCAGACAAGGTCCGGGACGATTTACCGGGGAGCTGTTTTTT. It codes for CASRQGPGRFTGELFF.

The sample holds many counts of this clonotype. The chain couples TRBV20-1 to TRBJ2-2, with 8 nucleotides matching TRBD2. The CDR3 loop spans 14 amino acids. After removal of 2 bases from V and 7 bases from J, the junction contained 6 bases not matched to a gene. Germline CDR1 reads DFQATT; CDR2 reads SNEGSKA (reference sequence). The CDR3 DNA sequence: TGCAGTGCTAGACCTCGGGGGGGCAGCGGGGAGCTGTTTTTT. As protein: CSARPRGGSGELFF.

This clonotype was counted ten times or more. At one end the junction does not follow the germline gene, possibly because of a read error. The CDR3 sequence is CASTISHEQYF. CDR3 coding DNA: TGTGCCAGCACAATCTCCCACGAGCAGTACTTC. The chain is built from TRBV28 and TRBJ2-7, with D uncertain. This CDR3 has 11 amino acids. Germline assignment: CDR1 MDHEN and CDR2 SYDVKM.

This clonotype was counted at least ten times. The CDR3 here is CASSLAGDTEAFF. The CDR3 DNA follows: TGTGCCAGCAGTTTAGCGGGCGACACTGAAGCTTTCTTT. The chain has TRBV12-3 or TRBV12-4 and TRBJ1-1; D remains ambiguous. This CDR3 has 13 amino acids. Trimming shortened V by 0 bases and J by 3 bases, and 5 bases separated the two germline ends.

This clonotype was picked up a small number of times. This sequence joins TRBV29-1 and TRBJ2-1; 7 bases are a match to TRBD1. Germline loops: CDR1 SQVTM, CDR2 ANQGSEA. The V gene end was trimmed by 6 bases and the J gene end by 3 bases; junction bases not matched to a gene: 8. The CDR3 contains 14 residues. CDR3 bases: TGCAGCGTGACAGGGTTGAAGGTCTACAATGAGCAGTTCTTC. This encodes CSVTGLKVYNEQFF.

The sample holds many counts of this clonotype. The rearrangement links TRBV24-1 to TRBJ2-2; D gene uncertain. The CDR3 sequence is 14 residues long. CDR1 and CDR2 (germline): KGHDR, SFDVKD. V was cut by 6 bases and J by 0 bases, with 7 bases left in between. The CDR3 loop reads CATSYRSNTGELFF. In DNA, the CDR3 is TGTGCCACCAGTTACAGATCGAACACCGGGGAGCTGTTTTTT.

In this sample, this clonotype turned up many times. The chain has TRBV7-8 and TRBJ2-7, with no clear D. CDR1 and CDR2 from the germline V gene are SGHVS and FQNEAQ. Trimming shortened V by 5 bases and J by 2 bases, and 13 bases separated the two germline ends. The length of the CDR3 is 14 residues. The DNA of the CDR3 is TGTGCCAGCAGCGGAAGACTCTCCCCCTACGAGCAGTACTTC. Its protein product is CASSGRLSPYEQYF.